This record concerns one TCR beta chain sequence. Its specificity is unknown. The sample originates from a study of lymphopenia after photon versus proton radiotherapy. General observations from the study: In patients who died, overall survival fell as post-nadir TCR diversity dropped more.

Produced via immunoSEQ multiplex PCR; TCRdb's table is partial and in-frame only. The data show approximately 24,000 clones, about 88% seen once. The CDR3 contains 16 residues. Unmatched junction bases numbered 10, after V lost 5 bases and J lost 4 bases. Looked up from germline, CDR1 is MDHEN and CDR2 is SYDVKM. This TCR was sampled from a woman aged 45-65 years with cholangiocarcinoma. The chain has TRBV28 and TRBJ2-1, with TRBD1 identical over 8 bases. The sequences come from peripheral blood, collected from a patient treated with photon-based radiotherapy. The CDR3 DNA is TGTGCCAGCAGTACCTTGACAGGGGATCGGTACAATGAGCAGTTCTTC. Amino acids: CASSTLTGDRYNEQFF.